These 14 T cell receptor beta chains were sequenced from one sample in a study of T cell repertoires in cytomegalovirus infection. TCRdb passed the reads through MiXCR, listing each CDR3 protein once. Altogether more than 650,000 distinct CDR3 sequences are present, 35% to 40% being singletons, with the ten largest covering roughly 2.8%. Sequenced: PBMCs. These receptors originate from a human donor in good health (CMV status not recorded). Some clones in this sample may be carry-over from other donors' samples.

The rearrangement joins TRBV12-3 or TRBV12-4 to TRBJ1-2, with a tentative D call TRBD1 (5 bases). The V end was cut by 1 base, the J end by 7 bases, with 13 bases between. This CDR3 region has 14 residues. For the CDR3, the DNA is TGTGCCAGCAGTTTAGTCCCAGGGATCGTTGGCTACACCTTC. Residues: CASSLVPGIVGYTF.

J is TRBJ1-5 and V is TRBV7-9, with TRBD1 as a possible D gene (6 bases). The CDR3 loop spans 16 amino acids. CDR1 and CDR2 from the germline V gene are SEHNR and FQNEAQ (reference sequence). V shed 5 bases and J shed 5 bases, with 19 bases lying between them. CDR3 in amino acids: CASSPWWQGNDQPQHF. CDR3 DNA: TGTGCCAGCAGCCCGTGGTGGCAGGGGAACGATCAGCCCCAGCATTTT.

This clonotype appeared a few times. The genes are TRBV5-4 and TRBJ2-2; D is uncertain. CDR3 length: 14 residues. Germline V gene data show CDR1 as SGHNT and CDR2 as YYREEE (reference sequence). Deletions cut 4 bases from V and 3 bases from J, with 10 bases between. Here the CDR3 DNA reads TGTGCCAGCAGCACCTACAGCGACACCGGGGAGCTGTTTTTT. Translation: CASSTYSDTGELFF.

This chain connects TRBV7-6 to TRBJ2-3; tentatively, D is TRBD1 (6 bases). V lost 5 bases and J 2 bases, leaving 14 bases between the germline ends. Germline V lookup: CDR1 SGHVS, CDR2 FNYEAQ. This CDR3 spans 15 amino acids. The CDR3 is CASSLSRTATDTQYF. The CDR3, as DNA: TGTGCCAGCAGCCTTAGCCGGACAGCCACAGATACGCAGTATTTT.

The V gene is TRBV28, the J gene TRBJ1-2; a possible D gene is TRBD1 (5 bases). This CDR3 is built from 14 residues. Germline CDR1 reads MDHEN; CDR2 reads SYDVKM. The V and J ends lost 5 bases and 5 bases respectively, with 15 bases between them. For the CDR3, the DNA is TGTGCCAGCAGTCCGCCACAGGTCCGGTATGGCTACACCTTC. Translation: CASSPPQVRYGYTF.

This clonotype came up a few times. This sequence joins TRBV7-2 and TRBJ2-1, with D possibly being TRBD1 (5 bases). Trimming stripped 5 bases from V and 6 bases from J, with 20 bases between. Germline V gene sequence: CDR1 SGHTA, CDR2 FQGNSA. The CDR3 has 16 residues. CDR3 DNA: TGTGCCAGCAGCCTGCAGGGTTGGCTTCGTGGCAATGAGCAGTTCTTC. Translated: CASSLQGWLRGNEQFF.

The rearrangement links TRBV7-2 to TRBJ2-5; no firm D call. This CDR3 has 13 amino acids. V was shortened by 3 bases and J by 6 bases, with 11 bases between the two germline ends. Germline loops: CDR1 SGHTA, CDR2 FQGNSA. The CDR3 loop is CASSLGAGQTQYF. CDR3 in DNA: TGTGCCAGCAGCTTGGGTGCCGGGCAGACCCAGTACTTC.

The chain combines TRBV7-6 with TRBJ2-1, with unresolved D. The V end lost 1 base, the J end lost 9 bases, and 7 bases lay between the germline ends. The length of the CDR3 is 12 residues. CDR1 and CDR2 (germline): SGHVS, FNYEAQ. The CDR3 reads CASSLVALEQFF. CDR3 bases: TGTGCCAGCAGCTTAGTAGCTCTTGAGCAGTTCTTC.

V is TRBV6-7 and J is TRBJ1-1; perhaps TRBD1 as D (5 bases). TRBV6-7 has ORF status, its function being uncertain. The CDR3 has 13 residues. The chain's CDR3 is CVRSGSCGTEAFF. Here the CDR3 DNA reads TGTGTCCGCTCAGGGAGTTGTGGCACTGAAGCTTTCTTT.

The chain couples TRBV6-6 to TRBJ1-2; TRBD1 matches 8 bases. The CDR3 has 16 residues. Trimming removed 2 bases from V and 6 bases from J; junction bases left unmatched: 11. Germline V CDR1 and CDR2: MNHNY, SVGAGI (reference sequence). CDR3 bases: TGTGCCAGCAGTTACCGCCGACAGGGGAGAGAGGATGGCTACACCTTC. This encodes CASSYRRQGREDGYTF.

This clonotype was counted a few times. The gene calls are TRBV7-9 and TRBJ1-2, with unresolved D. The germline V and J ends were trimmed by 5 bases and 10 bases, with 14 bases remaining between them. This CDR3 is 12 amino acids long. Germline V CDR1 and CDR2: SEHNR, FQNEAQ (reference sequence). The CDR3 DNA is TGTGCCAGCAGCCCAAAGCCTGGTGACTACACCTTC. As protein: CASSPKPGDYTF.

The chain is built from TRBV7-9 and TRBJ1-2; no definite D call. Trimming removed 1 base from V and 2 bases from J, with 11 bases in between. CDR1 is SEHNR, CDR2 FQNEAQ, per germline (reference sequence). The CDR3 extends over 15 amino acids. The CDR3 loop is CASSLDTYLNYGYTF. In DNA form, the CDR3 reads TGTGCCAGCAGCTTAGACACGTACCTCAACTATGGCTACACCTTC. The complete variable domain, with remaining parts taken from reference TRBV7-9 and TRBJ1-2, reads DTGVSQNPRHKITKRGQNVTFRCDPISEHNRLYWYRQTLGQGPEFLTYFQNEAQLEKSRLLSDRFSAERPKGSFSTLEIQRTEQGDSAMYLCASSLDTYLNYGYTFGSGTRLTVV.

This chain connects TRBV6-5 to TRBJ2-7; D gene uncertain. The CDR3 runs 13 residues. The germline V gene has CDR1 MNHEY and CDR2 SVGAGI. Trimming stripped 2 bases from V and 4 bases from J, with 9 bases between. CDR3 bases: TGTGCCAGCAGTTACACAATATCATACGAGCAGTACTTC. It yields the protein CASSYTISYEQYF.

The gene calls are TRBV4-1 and TRBJ2-1; 7 positions agree with TRBD2. The CDR3 sequence is 15 residues long. CDR1 and CDR2 (germline): MGHRA, YSYEKL. J lost 4 bases, V lost 4 bases, and 7 bases had no gene match. DNA for the CDR3: TGCGCCAGCAGCCCTACCTTAGCGGGTTACAATGAGCAGTTCTTC. As protein: CASSPTLAGYNEQFF.